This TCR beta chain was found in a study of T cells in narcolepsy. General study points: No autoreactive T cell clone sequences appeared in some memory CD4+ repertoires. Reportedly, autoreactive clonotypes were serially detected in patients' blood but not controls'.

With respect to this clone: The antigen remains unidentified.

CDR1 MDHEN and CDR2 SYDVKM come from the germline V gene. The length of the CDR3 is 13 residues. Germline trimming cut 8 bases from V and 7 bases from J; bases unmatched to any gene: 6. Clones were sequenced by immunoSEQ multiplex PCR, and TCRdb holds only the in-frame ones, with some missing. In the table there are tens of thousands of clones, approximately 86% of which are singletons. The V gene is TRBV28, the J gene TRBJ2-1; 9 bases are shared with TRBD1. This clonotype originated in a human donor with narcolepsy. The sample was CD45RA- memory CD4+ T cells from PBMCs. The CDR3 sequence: CASGYRGLNEQFF. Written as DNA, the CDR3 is TGTGCCAGCGGTTACAGGGGGCTGAATGAGCAGTTCTTC.